Each of the 11 T cell receptor beta chains below was sequenced from the same sample in a study of vaccination and CD4 T cells after COVID-19 (dated by TCRdb to between 2021 and 2022). The label giving this sample's treatment or condition can be read as: approximately 9-day PBMC culture with coronavirus spike peptide pools or control peptides (ViraFEST assay). The receptor library was made with PCR. Sequenced on an Illumina iSeq 100. DNA from cultured CD4+ T cells underwent TCR sequencing with the Oncomine TCR Beta short-read assay at the Johns Hopkins FTIC core. TCRdb trimmed public reads at Q25 via fastp, called clones via MiXCR and kept in-frame beta chains. Under each unique CDR3 protein, matching rows form one entry showing the most common genes and DNA. The sample yields more than 9,500 distinct CDR3 sequences; roughly three fifths were counted once. Around a quarter of the sample goes to the ten largest clones.

These receptors have no known antigen. The sequencing input was CD4+ T cells from blood, cultured in vitro. The receptors originated from a human donor who had recovered from COVID-19.

V usage is TRBV11-2 and J usage is TRBJ1-1; maybe TRBD1 (6 bases). V shed 1 base and J shed 10 bases, with 13 bases lying between them. Germline-derived CDR1 and CDR2 are SGHAT and FQNNGV. The CDR3 runs 13 residues. CDR3 DNA: TGTGCCAGCAGCTTAGGAGGGGGTAAGCGAGCTTTCTTT. Protein sequence: CASSLGGGKRAFF.

This chain connects TRBV30 to TRBJ1-1; D is unclear. Germline CDR1 GTSNPN, CDR2 SVGIG (reference sequence). V lost 4 bases and J 3 bases, leaving 12 bases between the germline ends. This CDR3 has 13 residues. CDR3 DNA sequence: TGTGCCTGGAAGGATGGAGGGTACACTGAAGCTTTCTTT. Translated: CAWKDGGYTEAFF.

The chain has TRBV27 and TRBJ1-4, with D perhaps TRBD1 (5 bases). The CDR3 is 14 residues long. The V end lost 2 bases, the J end lost 8 bases, and 12 bases lay between the germline ends. Germline CDR1 MNHEY, CDR2 SMNVEV (reference sequence). The CDR3 nucleotides are TGTGCCAGCAGTTTAGGTGGGGGTATAGAAAAACTGTTTTTT. This translates into CASSLGGGIEKLFF. The full variable domain, with the rest looked up from reference TRBV27 and TRBJ1-4, is EAQVTQNPRYLITVTGKKLTVTCSQNMNHEYMSWYRQDPGLGLRQIYYSMNVEVTDKGDVPEGYKVSRKEKRNFPLILESPSPNQTSLYFCASSLGGGIEKLFFGSGTQLSVL.

The CDR3 reads CASSYVGIGSGNTIYF. CDR3 nucleotide sequence: TGTGCCAGCAGTTACGTGGGAATCGGCTCTGGAAACACCATATATTTT. The V gene is TRBV6-2 or TRBV6-3, the J gene TRBJ1-3; no clear D. CDR3 length: 16 residues. CDR1 and CDR2 (germline): MNHEY, SVGEGT. The V end lost 2 bases, the J end lost 0 bases, and 11 bases lay between the germline ends.

V and J are TRBV19 and TRBJ1-2, with D maybe TRBD1 (5 bases). CDR3 size: 14 residues. Trimming stripped 3 bases from V and 4 bases from J, with 12 bases between. From germline, CDR1 is LNHDA and CDR2 SQIVND (reference sequence). CDR3 protein: CASSIRGDLYGYTF. CDR3 nucleotide sequence: TGTGCCAGTAGTATTAGAGGGGACCTCTATGGCTACACCTTC.

The rearrangement uses TRBV24-1 and TRBJ2-5; D ambiguous. V shed 10 bases and J shed 2 bases, with 7 bases lying between them. Germline values: CDR1 KGHDR, CDR2 SFDVKD. The CDR3 sequence is 11 residues long. Here the CDR3 reads CATQGQETQYF. The DNA for the CDR3 is TGTGCCACTCAAGGGCAAGAGACCCAGTACTTC.

V is TRBV5-4 and J is TRBJ2-5; D gene uncertain. With 0 bases removed from V and 7 bases from J, the gap between germline ends came to 16 bases. The CDR3 spans 15 residues. Germline V gene sequence: CDR1 SGHNT, CDR2 YYREEE (reference sequence). The CDR3 DNA follows: TGTGCCAGCAGCTTGGCTTCGCAGGCAACGGGGACCCAGTACTTC. It translates to CASSLASQATGTQYF. The full variable domain, in which reference TRBV5-4 and TRBJ2-5 provide the parts outside the CDR3, is ETGVTQSPTHLIKTRGQQVTLRCSSQSGHNTVSWYQQALGQGPQFIFQYYREEENGRGNFPPRFSGLQFPNYSSELNVNALELDDSALYLCASSLASQATGTQYFGPGTRLLVL.

The chain recombines TRBV27 with TRBJ1-5; 7 bases line up with TRBD1. V lost 9 bases, J lost 4 bases, and 9 bases stayed unmatched. This CDR3 is 14 amino acids long. Germline values: CDR1 MNHEY, CDR2 SMNVEV (reference sequence). CDR3 nucleotides: TGTGCCAGTTCTGCAGGGGGAAAAAATCAGCCCCAGCATTTT. This encodes CASSAGGKNQPQHF.

The chain couples TRBV7-9 to TRBJ1-2; no reliable D call. This CDR3 has 12 amino acids. CDR1 and CDR2 (germline): SEHNR, FQNEAQ (reference sequence). V was shortened by 8 bases and J by 10 bases, with 17 bases between the two germline ends. As DNA, the CDR3 is TGTGCCAGCGGCCTGGCCGGGCAGGACTACACCTTC. Its protein is CASGLAGQDYTF. The entire variable domain, with the rest obtained from reference TRBV7-9 and TRBJ1-2, is as follows: DTGVSQNPRHKITKRGQNVTFRCDPISEHNRLYWYRQTLGQGPEFLTYFQNEAQLEKSRLLSDRFSAERPKGSFSTLEIQRTEQGDSAMYLCASGLAGQDYTFGSGTRLTVV.

The gene calls are TRBV6-1 and TRBJ2-1, with a possible D match to TRBD2 (7 bases). There are 13 residues in the CDR3. Trimming cost V 7 bases and J 3 bases, with 10 bases left between them. The germline V gene encodes CDR1 MNHNS and CDR2 SASEGT. The CDR3 spells CASTGGHYNEQFF. As DNA, the CDR3 is TGTGCCAGCACGGGGGGCCACTACAATGAGCAGTTCTTC.

The rearrangement uses TRBV6-1 and TRBJ2-7, with D perhaps matching TRBD1 (5 bases). The V gene's germline CDR1 is MNHNS and CDR2 SASEGT. The CDR3 extends over 13 amino acids. V lost 3 bases to trimming and J lost 4 bases, with 10 bases between them. CDR3 sequence reads: CASSEGRVYEQYF. CDR3 nucleotide sequence: TGTGCCAGCAGTGAGGGCAGGGTTTACGAGCAGTACTTC.